This record looks at one T cell receptor (beta chain) sequence and its context. Its antigen is as yet unknown. The method was immunoSEQ multiplex PCR; TCRdb's version includes in-frame clones alone and lacks a portion of them. This sample yields about 18,000 clones, of which 60% to 85% are seen a single time; around 10% belongs to the top ten. This entry comes from a study of neoadjuvant nivolumab and ipilimumab in lung cancer. The study, taken as a whole, reports: Only a small number of samples underwent TCR sequencing.

This clonotype originated in an adult with non-small cell lung cancer. Source: tumor tissue, taken after neoadjuvant nivolumab, alone or with ipilimumab, at or shortly before surgery.

The CDR3 DNA sequence: TGCGCCAGCAGCCAAGGAGTCCCGGGACAGGGCCTTAATGAAAAACTGTTTTTT. It encodes CASSQGVPGQGLNEKLFF. The rearrangement joins TRBV4-3 to TRBJ1-4; TRBD1 matches at 9 bases. This CDR3 is built from 18 residues. V gave up 1 base and J gave up 4 bases; unmatched junction bases: 10. Germline V gene data show CDR1 as LGHNA and CDR2 as YSLEER.